This T cell receptor (beta chain) derives from a study of blood T cells in healthy people across ages. This clonotype showed up many times. CDR3 length equals 14 residues. Germline CDR1 reads KGHSH; CDR2 reads LQKENI. V was shortened by 2 bases and J by 2 bases, with 9 bases between the two germline ends. Combining a sample-barcoded 5' primer with a J-beta primer mix, a second PCR ran for about 7 to 11 cycles. No fewer than 3 million CDR3-containing paired-end reads came from each sample. A single record per CDR3 protein comes from TCRdb applying MiXCR to the 5' RACE reads. Of hundreds of thousands of distinct CDR3 sequences listed, about 50% are singletons.

This TCR was sampled from a woman at least 80 years old in good health. The source material was blood. This chain joins TRBV18 and TRBJ2-5; possibly TRBD1 for D (5 bases). CDR3 loop: CASSPGAGQETQYF. The CDR3 coding sequence is TGTGCCAGCTCACCAGGGGCAGGACAAGAGACCCAGTACTTC.